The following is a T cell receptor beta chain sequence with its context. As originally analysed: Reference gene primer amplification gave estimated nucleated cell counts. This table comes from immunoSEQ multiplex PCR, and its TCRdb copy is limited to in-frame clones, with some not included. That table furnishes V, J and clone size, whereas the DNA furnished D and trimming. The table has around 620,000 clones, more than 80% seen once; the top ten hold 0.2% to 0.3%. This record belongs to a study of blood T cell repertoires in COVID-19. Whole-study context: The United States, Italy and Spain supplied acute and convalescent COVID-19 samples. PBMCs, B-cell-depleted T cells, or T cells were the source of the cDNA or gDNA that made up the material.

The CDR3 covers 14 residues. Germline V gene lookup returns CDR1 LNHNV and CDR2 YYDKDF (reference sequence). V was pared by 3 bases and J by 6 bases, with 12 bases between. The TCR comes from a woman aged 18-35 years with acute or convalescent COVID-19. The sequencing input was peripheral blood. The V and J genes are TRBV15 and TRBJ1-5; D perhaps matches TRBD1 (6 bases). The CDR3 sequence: CATSSLQGRQPQHF. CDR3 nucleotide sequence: TGTGCCACCAGCAGTTTACAGGGTCGTCAGCCCCAGCATTTT. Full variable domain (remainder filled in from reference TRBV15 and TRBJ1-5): DAMVIQNPRYQVTQFGKPVTLSCSQTLNHNVMYWYQQKSSQAPKLLFHYYDKDFNNEADTPDNFQSRRPNTSFCFLDIRSPGLGDTAMYLCATSSLQGRQPQHFGDGTRLSIL.